The sequence of this TCR beta chain was determined in a study of cytomegalovirus exposure and HLA in healthy donors. PCR primers comprised 60 Vbeta and 13 Jbeta primers. Sequencing was performed with immunoSEQ multiplex PCR; in TCRdb, only in-frame clones are kept and a portion is missing. The sample yields roughly 100,000 clones, about 75% seen once. Healthy donors of bone marrow made up the group. The CDR3 extends over 13 amino acids. Trimming removed 2 bases at V and 5 bases at J, with 9 bases between. CDR1 is ENHRY and CDR2 is SYGVKD in the germline V gene. The chain joins TRBV10-3 to TRBJ1-1; D possibly corresponds to TRBD1 (5 bases). The sequenced sample consisted of PBMCs. The clonotype comes from a woman between 40 and 55 years old in good health and CMV-seronegative. CDR3 sequence reads: CAISEQGRTEAFF. DNA for the CDR3: TGTGCCATCAGTGAGCAGGGTCGGACTGAAGCTTTCTTT.